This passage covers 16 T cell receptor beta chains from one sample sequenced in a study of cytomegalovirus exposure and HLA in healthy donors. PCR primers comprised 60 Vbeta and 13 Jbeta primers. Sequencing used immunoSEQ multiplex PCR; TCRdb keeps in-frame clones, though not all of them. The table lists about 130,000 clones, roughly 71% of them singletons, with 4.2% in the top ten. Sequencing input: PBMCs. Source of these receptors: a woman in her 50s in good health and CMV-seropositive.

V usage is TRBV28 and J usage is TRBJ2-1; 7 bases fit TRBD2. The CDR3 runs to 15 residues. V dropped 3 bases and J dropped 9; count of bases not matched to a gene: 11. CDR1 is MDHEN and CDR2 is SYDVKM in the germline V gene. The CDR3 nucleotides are TGTGCCAGCAGTTTGAGGACTAGTTTTTTCCCTGAGCAGTTCTTC. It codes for CASSLRTSFFPEQFF.

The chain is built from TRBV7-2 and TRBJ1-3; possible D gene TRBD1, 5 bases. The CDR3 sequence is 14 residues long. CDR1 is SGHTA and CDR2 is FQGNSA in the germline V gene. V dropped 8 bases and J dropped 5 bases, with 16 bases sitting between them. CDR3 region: CASDAGGQRNTIYF. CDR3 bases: TGTGCCAGCGACGCCGGGGGTCAAAGAAACACCATATATTTT.

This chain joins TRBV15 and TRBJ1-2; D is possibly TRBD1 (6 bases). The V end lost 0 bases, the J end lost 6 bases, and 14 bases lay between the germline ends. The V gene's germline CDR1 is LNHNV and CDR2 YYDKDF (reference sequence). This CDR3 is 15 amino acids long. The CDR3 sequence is CATSRDLGTWNGYTF. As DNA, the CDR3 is TGTGCCACCAGCAGAGATCTCGGGACATGGAATGGCTACACCTTC. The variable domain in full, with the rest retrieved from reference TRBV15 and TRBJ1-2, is DAMVIQNPRYQVTQFGKPVTLSCSQTLNHNVMYWYQQKSSQAPKLLFHYYDKDFNNEADTPDNFQSRRPNTSFCFLDIRSPGLGDTAMYLCATSRDLGTWNGYTFGSGTRLTVV.

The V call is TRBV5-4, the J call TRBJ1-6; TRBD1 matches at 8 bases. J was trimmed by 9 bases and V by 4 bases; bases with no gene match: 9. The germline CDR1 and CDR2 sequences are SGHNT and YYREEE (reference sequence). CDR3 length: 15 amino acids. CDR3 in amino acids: CASSKGQDVSSPLHF. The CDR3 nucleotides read TGTGCCAGCAGCAAGGGACAGGACGTATCTTCACCCCTCCACTTT.

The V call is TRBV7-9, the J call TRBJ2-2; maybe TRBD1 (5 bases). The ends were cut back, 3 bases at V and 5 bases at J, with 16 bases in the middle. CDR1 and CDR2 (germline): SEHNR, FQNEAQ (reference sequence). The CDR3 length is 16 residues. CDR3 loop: CASSFGLEKGTGELFF. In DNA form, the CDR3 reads TGTGCCAGCAGCTTCGGTCTCGAAAAGGGGACCGGGGAGCTGTTTTTT.

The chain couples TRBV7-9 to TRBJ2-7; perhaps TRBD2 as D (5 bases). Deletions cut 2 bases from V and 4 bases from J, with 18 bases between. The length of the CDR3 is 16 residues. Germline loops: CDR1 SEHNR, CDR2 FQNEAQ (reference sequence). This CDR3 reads CASSLTPGTQSYEQYF. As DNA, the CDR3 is TGTGCCAGCAGCTTAACACCGGGAACACAGAGTTACGAGCAGTACTTC.

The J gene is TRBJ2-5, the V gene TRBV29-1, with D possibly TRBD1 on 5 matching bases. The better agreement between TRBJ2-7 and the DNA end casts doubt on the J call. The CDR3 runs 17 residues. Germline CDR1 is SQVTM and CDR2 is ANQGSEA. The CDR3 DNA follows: TGCAGCGTTGTCGGCAGGGCCCGAACTTTAAGCTCCTACGAGCAGTACTTC. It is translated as CSVVGRARTLSSYEQYF.

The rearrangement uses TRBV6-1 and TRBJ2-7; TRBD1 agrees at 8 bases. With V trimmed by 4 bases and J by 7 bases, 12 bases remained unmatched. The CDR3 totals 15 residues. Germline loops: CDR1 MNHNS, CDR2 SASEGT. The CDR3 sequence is CASSAAGTGSWEQYF. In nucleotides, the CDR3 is TGTGCCAGCAGTGCCGCCGGGACAGGCTCCTGGGAGCAGTACTTC.

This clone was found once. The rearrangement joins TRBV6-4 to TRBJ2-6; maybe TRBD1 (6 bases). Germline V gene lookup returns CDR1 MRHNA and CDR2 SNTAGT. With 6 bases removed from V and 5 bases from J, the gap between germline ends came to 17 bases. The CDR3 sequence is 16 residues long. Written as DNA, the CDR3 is TGTGCCAGCAGCCTGGACAGCCAGTCCTGGGCCAACGTCCTGACTTTC. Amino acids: CASSLDSQSWANVLTF.

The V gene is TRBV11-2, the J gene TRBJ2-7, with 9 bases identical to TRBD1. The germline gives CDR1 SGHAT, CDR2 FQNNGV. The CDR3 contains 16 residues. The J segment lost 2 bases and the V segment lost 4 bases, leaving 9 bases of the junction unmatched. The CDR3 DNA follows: TGTGCCAGCAGCTCTTTGACCGGGACAGGGACCTACGAGCAGTACTTC. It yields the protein CASSSLTGTGTYEQYF.

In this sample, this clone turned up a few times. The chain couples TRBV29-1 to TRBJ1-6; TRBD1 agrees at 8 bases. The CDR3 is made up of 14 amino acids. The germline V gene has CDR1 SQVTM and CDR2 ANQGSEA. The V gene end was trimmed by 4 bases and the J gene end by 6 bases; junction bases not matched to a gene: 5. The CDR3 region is CSVGAGGRNSPLHF. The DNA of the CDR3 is TGCAGCGTTGGTGCAGGGGGCCGTAATTCACCCCTCCACTTT.

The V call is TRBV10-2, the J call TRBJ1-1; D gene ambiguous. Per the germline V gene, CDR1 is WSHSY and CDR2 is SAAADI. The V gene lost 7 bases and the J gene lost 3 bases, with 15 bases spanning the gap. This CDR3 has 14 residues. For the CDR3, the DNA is TGCGCCAGCACCGAGGACCGGCGGGACACTGAAGCTTTCTTT. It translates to CASTEDRRDTEAFF.

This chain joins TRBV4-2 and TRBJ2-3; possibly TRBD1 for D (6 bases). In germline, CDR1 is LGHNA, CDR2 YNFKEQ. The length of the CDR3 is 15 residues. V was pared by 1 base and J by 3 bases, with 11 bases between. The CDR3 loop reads CASSQVWGRTDTQYF. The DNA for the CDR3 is TGTGCCAGCAGCCAAGTATGGGGGCGGACAGATACGCAGTATTTT.

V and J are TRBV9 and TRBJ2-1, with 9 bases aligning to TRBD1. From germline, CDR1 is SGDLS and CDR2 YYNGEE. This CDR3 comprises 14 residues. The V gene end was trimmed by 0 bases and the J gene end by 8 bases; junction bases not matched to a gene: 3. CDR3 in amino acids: CASSVVTGGHEQFF. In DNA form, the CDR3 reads TGTGCCAGCAGCGTAGTTACAGGGGGCCATGAGCAGTTCTTC.

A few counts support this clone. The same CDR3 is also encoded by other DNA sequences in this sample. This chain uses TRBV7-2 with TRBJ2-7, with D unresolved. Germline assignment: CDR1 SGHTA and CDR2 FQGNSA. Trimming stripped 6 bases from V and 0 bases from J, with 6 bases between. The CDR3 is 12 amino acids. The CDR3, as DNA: TGTGCCAGCAGTCCGAGCTCCTACGAGCAGTACTTC. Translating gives CASSPSSYEQYF.

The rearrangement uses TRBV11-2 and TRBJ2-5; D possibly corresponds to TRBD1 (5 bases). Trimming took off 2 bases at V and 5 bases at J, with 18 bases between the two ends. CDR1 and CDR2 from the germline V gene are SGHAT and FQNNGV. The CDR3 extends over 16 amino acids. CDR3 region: CASSLQGRGDSETQYF. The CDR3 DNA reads TGTGCCAGCAGCTTACAGGGAAGGGGTGATTCGGAGACCCAGTACTTC.